This TCR beta chain was sequenced in a study of blood T cell repertoires in COVID-19. Study as a whole: The study drew acute and convalescent COVID-19 samples from the United States, Italy and Spain. From T cells, B-cell-depleted T cells, or PBMCs came the material, which was cDNA or gDNA.

This clone was seen just once. The V gene end was trimmed by 4 bases and the J gene end by 3 bases; junction bases not matched to a gene: 0. Germline CDR1 is MGHRA and CDR2 is YSYEKL. The length of the CDR3 is 14 residues. In the original analysis: The assay estimated nucleated cells by amplifying reference gene primers. The method was immunoSEQ multiplex PCR; TCRdb's version includes in-frame clones alone and lacks a portion of them. V and J calls and clone size are copied from that table; D and trimming were computed from the DNA. The table records some 670,000 clones, approximately 90% of them present only once.

Sequenced material: peripheral blood. V usage is TRBV4-1 and J usage is TRBJ2-1; 10 positions match TRBD2. The sequence was obtained from a woman between 18 and 29 years old with acute or convalescent COVID-19. CDR3 residues: CASSRTSGYNEQFF. CDR3 nucleotide sequence: TGCGCCAGCAGCCGGACTAGCGGCTACAATGAGCAGTTCTTC.